Listed here are 6 T cell receptor beta chains from one sample, sequenced in a study of cytomegalovirus exposure and HLA in healthy donors. The assay was immunoSEQ multiplex PCR, and TCRdb's table has in-frame clones only and misses some. The data contain some 69,000 clones, approximately 94% of them seen just once; the ten biggest clones take up about 4.4%. Sequenced: PBMCs. These receptors were collected from a man younger than 35 in good health and CMV-seropositive.

The V gene is TRBV7-2, the J gene TRBJ2-5; 7 bases fit TRBD1. Germline V gene lookup returns CDR1 SGHTA and CDR2 FQGNSA. The V gene end was trimmed by 1 base and the J gene end by 1 base; junction bases not matched to a gene: 12. The CDR3 extends over 18 amino acids. DNA for the CDR3: TGTGCCAGCAGCTTAGGTTCCGGGACAGTTTTAATCCAAGAGACCCAGTACTTC. Amino acid sequence: CASSLGSGTVLIQETQYF.

The J gene is TRBJ2-5, the V gene TRBV6-5; the D gene is possibly TRBD1 (5 bases). The CDR3 runs to 14 residues. Trimming cost V 6 bases and J 2 bases, with 13 bases left between them. The V gene's germline CDR1 is MNHEY and CDR2 SVGAGI. The CDR3 DNA reads TGTGCCAGCAGCCTGAGCAGGGCTCAAGAGACCCAGTACTTC. It codes for CASSLSRAQETQYF.

The rearrangement links TRBV15 to TRBJ1-5; D is ambiguous. V lost 1 base and J lost 5, with 18 bases in between. This CDR3 is built from 17 residues. Per germline, CDR1 LNHNV and CDR2 YYDKDF (reference sequence). The CDR3 sequence is CATSRGRKQVGDQPQHF. Written as DNA, the CDR3 is TGTGCCACCAGCAGAGGTCGTAAGCAGGTAGGCGATCAGCCCCAGCATTTT. Based on the CDR3 plus reference TRBV15 and TRBJ1-5, the full variable domain is DAMVIQNPRYQVTQFGKPVTLSCSQTLNHNVMYWYQQKSSQAPKLLFHYYDKDFNNEADTPDNFQSRRPNTSFCFLDIRSPGLGDTAMYLCATSRGRKQVGDQPQHFGDGTRLSIL.

This clone was picked up a small number of times. The chain carries TRBV10-3 and TRBJ2-1, with 11 nucleotides matching TRBD1. Germline trimming cut 6 bases from V and 8 bases from J; bases unmatched to any gene: 6. The germline V gene has CDR1 ENHRY and CDR2 SYGVKD. The CDR3 loop spans 14 amino acids. CDR3: CAISGTGGRDEQFF. DNA for the CDR3: TGTGCCATCAGCGGGACAGGGGGACGGGATGAGCAGTTCTTC.

V usage is TRBV19 and J usage is TRBJ2-2; TRBD1 matches at 10 bases. Germline CDR1 and CDR2: LNHDA and SQIVND (reference sequence). J was trimmed by 4 bases and V by 3 bases; bases with no gene match: 8. This CDR3 has 17 amino acids. Here the CDR3 reads CASSIGTGVLITGELFF. CDR3 DNA sequence: TGTGCCAGTAGTATCGGGACAGGGGTGCTTATCACCGGGGAGCTGTTTTTT.

V usage is TRBV7-3 and J usage is TRBJ2-5; D is unresolved. V gave up 1 base and J gave up 1 base, with 4 bases separating them. CDR3 length equals 13 residues. Germline V gene data show CDR1 as SGHTA and CDR2 as FQGTGA. This CDR3 reads CASSLSSQETQYF. DNA of the CDR3: TGTGCCAGCAGCTTAAGTAGCCAAGAGACCCAGTACTTC.